These T cell receptor beta chains were read from a single sample in a study of shared clonotypes between healthy human individuals. TCRdb's copy holds only in-frame clones and misses some; the assay was immunoSEQ multiplex PCR. The table has approximately 720,000 clones, less than 80% seen once. The specimen sequenced was memory CD4+ T cells sorted from blood. These receptors came from a young woman in good health. Each CDR3 is given with its conserved first and last residue. Fields, in order: D gene, clone size, J gene, V gene, CDR3 protein, CDR3 DNA. A D gene is named only where the DNA matches it firmly. For some rows the clone size is stated as once, few or many, or as a class when expanded; others skip it.

>TRBD1|-|TRBJ1-5|TRBV19
CASSIKAGGQPQHF
TGTGCCAGTAGTATTAAGGCAGGGGGTCAGCCCCAGCATTTT
>-|many|TRBJ1-1|TRBV10-1
CASRPNRDTEAFF
TGCGCCAGCAGACCAAACAGGGACACTGAAGCTTTCTTT
>-|-|TRBJ2-7|TRBV28
CASRTTGTYYEQYF
TGTGCCAGCAGAACCACCGGGACTTACTACGAGCAGTACTTC
>-|once|TRBJ1-5|TRBV19
CASTHLRDPKQPQHF
TGTGCCAGTACCCATCTACGGGACCCGAAGCAGCCCCAGCATTTT
>TRBD1|-|TRBJ2-5|TRBV4-1
CASSQVDRGFRETQYF
TGCGCCAGCAGCCAAGTGGACAGGGGATTCAGAGAGACCCAGTACTTC
>TRBD2|-|TRBJ2-4|TRBV7-2
CASSQGLAGNQYF
TGTGCCAGCAGCCAAGGACTAGCGGGGAATCAGTACTTC
>-|once|TRBJ1-3|TRBV10-3
CAQGTSNTIYF
TGTGCCCAGGGGACTTCAAACACCATATATTTT
>-|-|TRBJ1-5|TRBV10-3
CAIRRDDNQPQHF
TGTGCCATCAGGCGGGACGACAATCAGCCCCAGCATTTT
>-|-|TRBJ1-5|TRBV19
CASSGGPGNQPQHF
TGTGCCAGTTCGGGGGGGCCTGGCAATCAGCCCCAGCATTTT
>TRBD1|-|TRBJ2-2|TRBV4-2
CASSQAVGDRGTGELFF
TGTGCCAGCAGCCAAGCCGTCGGGGACAGGGGAACCGGGGAGCTGTTTTTT
>-|-|TRBJ1-2|TRBV28
CASAVNYGYTF
TGTGCCAGCGCGGTCAACTATGGCTACACCTTC
>TRBD2|-|TRBJ2-1|TRBV25-1
CASSGPSGAYNEQFF
TGTGCCAGCAGTGGCCCTAGCGGAGCCTACAATGAGCAGTTCTTC
>TRBD1|-|TRBJ2-7|TRBV7-8
CASSAAGRGPYEQYF
TGTGCCAGCAGCGCGGCGGGCAGGGGGCCCTACGAGCAGTACTTC
>TRBD1|-|TRBJ2-7|TRBV18
CASSPGTGNEQYF
TGTGCCAGCTCACCTGGGACAGGGAACGAGCAGTACTTC
>-|-|TRBJ2-3|TRBV29-1
CSATGNTDTQYF
TGCAGCGCCACAGGGAACACAGATACGCAGTATTTT
>TRBD2|-|TRBJ2-3|TRBV2
CASNRLTSSDTQYF
TGTGCCAGCAACCGATTGACTAGCTCAGATACGCAGTATTTT
>-|-|TRBJ1-1|TRBV18
CASSPIDSTEAFF
TGTGCCAGCTCACCAATTGACAGCACTGAAGCTTTCTTT
>TRBD2|-|TRBJ2-1|TRBV6-5
CASSRGLAGYNEQFF
TGTGCCAGCAGTAGGGGACTAGCGGGTTACAATGAGCAGTTCTTC
>TRBD2|-|TRBJ2-5|TRBV19
CASSITGASGTQETQYF
TGTGCCAGTAGTATAACGGGGGCTAGCGGGACTCAAGAGACCCAGTACTTC
>TRBD2|-|TRBJ2-5|TRBV19
CASSKGLAGGQETQYF
TGTGCCAGTAGTAAGGGACTAGCGGGAGGGCAAGAGACCCAGTACTTC
>-|-|TRBJ1-3|TRBV6-1
CASSPGGSGNTIYF
TGTGCCAGCAGTCCCGGGGGCTCTGGAAACACCATATATTTT
>TRBD1|-|TRBJ2-7|TRBV18
CASSSPGQGNEAYEQYF
TGTGCCAGCTCATCTCCGGGACAGGGGAATGAGGCCTACGAGCAGTACTTC
>-|-|TRBJ1-5|TRBV19
CASSTHVGARMGQPQHF
TGTGCCAGTAGTACCCACGTTGGGGCAAGAATGGGTCAGCCCCAGCATTTT
>-|-|TRBJ1-1|TRBV5-8
CASSWTIGQPQEAFF
TGTGCCAGCAGCTGGACCATAGGACAGCCTCAGGAAGCTTTCTTT
>TRBD2|-|TRBJ2-1|TRBV5-1
CASSTGTRGNNEQFF
TGCGCCAGCAGCACAGGGACTAGGGGAAACAATGAGCAGTTCTTC
>TRBD1|few|TRBJ1-1|TRBV5-1
CASSLGQGKGEAFF
TGCGCCAGCAGCCTTGGACAGGGGAAGGGTGAAGCTTTCTTT
>-|-|TRBJ2-7|TRBV16
CASSPSRASYEQYF
TGTGCCAGCAGCCCTAGCCGGGCGTCCTACGAGCAGTACTTC
>TRBD2|-|TRBJ2-2|TRBV5-1
CASSFTSGNPSGELFF
TGCGCCAGCAGCTTTACTAGCGGGAATCCAAGCGGGGAGCTGTTTTTT
>TRBD1|-|TRBJ2-1|TRBV19
CASKGSPTGLTEQFF
TGTGCCAGTAAAGGCTCGCCGACAGGGCTTACTGAGCAGTTCTTC
>TRBD1|-|TRBJ1-5|TRBV7-6
CASSSGTANQPQHF
TGTGCCAGCAGCTCCGGGACAGCAAATCAGCCCCAGCATTTT
>-|-|TRBJ1-3|TRBV27
CASSLSGTLSTIYF
TGTGCCAGCAGTTTATCCGGGACATTAAGCACCATATATTTT
>TRBD2|-|TRBJ2-1|TRBV29-1
CSVREGRMYEQFF
TGCAGCGTTCGGGAGGGCCGTATGTATGAGCAGTTCTTC
>TRBD2|-|TRBJ2-1|TRBV19
CASSKGLAVNNEQFF
TGTGCCAGTAGTAAGGGACTAGCGGTAAACAATGAGCAGTTCTTC
>-|-|TRBJ2-7|TRBV11-2
CASSLGGRAATGEQYF
TGTGCCAGCAGCTTAGGCGGACGGGCAGCGACGGGTGAGCAGTACTTC
>-|-|TRBJ1-2|TRBV18
CASSPGAATAYGYTF
TGTGCCAGCTCACCAGGGGCCGCGACAGCCTATGGCTACACCTTC
>-|-|TRBJ2-5|TRBV18
CASSPVGFETQYF
TGTGCCAGCTCACCGGTGGGCTTTGAGACCCAGTACTTC
>TRBD1|-|TRBJ2-7|TRBV29-1
CSVTRLGQGAYEQYF
TGCAGCGTGACCCGTTTGGGACAGGGGGCGTACGAGCAGTACTTC
>-|-|TRBJ2-1|TRBV15
CATSRGDTSYNEQFF
TGTGCCACCAGCAGAGGAGACACCTCCTACAATGAGCAGTTCTTC
>-|-|TRBJ1-1|TRBV28
CASRLSTGMNTEAFF
TGTGCCAGCAGGCTATCGACAGGCATGAACACTGAAGCTTTCTTT
>TRBD1|-|TRBJ1-2|TRBV28
CASSGTGEANYGYTF
TGTGCCAGCAGTGGCACAGGGGAAGCTAACTATGGCTACACCTTC
>TRBD2|-|TRBJ2-5|TRBV11-2
CASSLVLAGVETQYF
TGTGCCAGCAGCTTAGTACTAGCGGGAGTGGAGACCCAGTACTTC
>TRBD2|-|TRBJ2-1|TRBV29-1
CSGETTSGYHNEQFF
TGCAGCGGGGAAACGACTAGCGGTTACCACAATGAGCAGTTCTTC
>TRBD1|few|TRBJ1-5|TRBV2
CASDKDRGGNQPQHF
TGTGCCAGCGACAAGGACAGGGGTGGCAATCAGCCCCAGCATTTT
>TRBD1|-|TRBJ2-1|TRBV9
CASSAELRTGGFRDEQFF
TGTGCCAGCAGCGCGGAACTAAGGACAGGGGGTTTTCGAGATGAGCAGTTCTTC
>TRBD1|-|TRBJ1-1|TRBV28
CASRLGTGLAFF
TGTGCCAGCAGGCTAGGGACAGGGCTAGCTTTCTTT
>TRBD2|few|TRBJ2-3|TRBV7-2
CASSFRGRTDTQYF
TGTGCCAGCAGCTTTCGCGGGAGAACAGATACGCAGTATTTT
>TRBD2|-|TRBJ2-3|TRBV27
CASRLLAGGADTQYF
TGTGCCAGCAGGCTACTAGCGGGAGGGGCAGATACGCAGTATTTT
>TRBD2|once|TRBJ2-3|TRBV2
CASSEGTSGSGVGSTDTQYF
TGTGCCAGCAGCGAGGGGACTAGCGGGAGCGGGGTCGGTTCCACAGATACGCAGTATTTT
>TRBD2|-|TRBJ2-5|TRBV15
CATSRPTSGIQETQYF
TGTGCCACCAGCAGACCGACTAGCGGGATCCAAGAGACCCAGTACTTC
>-|few|TRBJ2-3|TRBV4-1
CASSSDTDTQYF
TGCGCCAGCAGCTCCGACACAGATACGCAGTATTTT
>TRBD2|-|TRBJ2-7|TRBV29-1
CSVGLAGRTYEQYF
TGCAGCGTCGGACTAGCGGGTAGGACCTACGAGCAGTACTTC
>TRBD1|-|TRBJ1-4|TRBV28
CASNTDRGHTNEKLFF
TGTGCCAGCAACACAGACAGGGGGCATACTAATGAAAAACTGTTTTTT
>-|-|TRBJ2-3|TRBV12-2
CASRLDGLAVSTDTQYF
TGTGCAAGTCGCTTAGACGGACTAGCGGTTAGCACAGATACGCAGTATTTT
>-|-|TRBJ2-1|TRBV29-1
CSVVGRKSSYNEQFF
TGCAGCGTTGTTGGGCGGAAAAGCTCCTACAATGAGCAGTTCTTC
>-|-|TRBJ2-1|TRBV7-9
CASSAVNEQFF
TGTGCCAGCAGCGCCGTTAATGAGCAGTTCTTC